The 9 T cell receptor beta chains given below trace back to one sample, sequenced in a study of cytomegalovirus exposure and HLA in healthy donors. The primer mix had 60 Vbeta and 13 Jbeta primers. The table came from immunoSEQ multiplex PCR; TCRdb's copy has only in-frame clones and leaves some out. The profile shows some 180,000 clones, about 80% of them singletons. Sample: PBMCs. Every receptor here comes from a woman aged 25 to 39 in good health and CMV-seropositive.

V usage is TRBV27 and J usage is TRBJ1-2; 10 nucleotides line up with TRBD1. J was trimmed by 7 bases and V by 5 bases; bases with no gene match: 13. The CDR3 runs to 16 residues. In germline, CDR1 is MNHEY, CDR2 SMNVEV (reference sequence). The CDR3 here is CASSLSSRDRGLGYTF. In DNA, the CDR3 is TGTGCCAGCAGTCTCTCCTCCCGGGACAGGGGACTTGGCTACACCTTC.

V and J are TRBV4-1 and TRBJ2-1, with no clear D. This CDR3 spans 13 amino acids. V shed 3 bases and J shed 7 bases, with 10 bases lying between them. The germline gives CDR1 MGHRA, CDR2 YSYEKL. The CDR3 is CASSHVGWNEQFF. CDR3 in DNA: TGCGCCAGCAGCCACGTGGGCTGGAATGAGCAGTTCTTC.

This clone occurred once. The J gene is TRBJ2-3, the V gene TRBV5-4, with 9 bases aligning to TRBD2. This CDR3 spans 15 amino acids. Trimming took 4 bases from V and 2 from J; bases not matched to a gene: 5. CDR1 and CDR2 from the germline V gene are SGHNT and YYREEE (reference sequence). The CDR3 sequence is CASSSSSGATDTQYF. CDR3 bases: TGTGCCAGCAGCAGTTCTAGCGGGGCCACAGATACGCAGTATTTT. Based on the CDR3 plus reference TRBV5-4 and TRBJ2-3, the full variable domain is ETGVTQSPTHLIKTRGQQVTLRCSSQSGHNTVSWYQQALGQGPQFIFQYYREEENGRGNFPPRFSGLQFPNYSSELNVNALELDDSALYLCASSSSSGATDTQYFGPGTRLTVL.

Only a few counts were recorded for this clone. The chain employs TRBV5-1 and TRBJ1-2; 10 nucleotides line up with TRBD1. This CDR3 is 12 amino acids long. The J segment lost 5 bases and the V segment lost 7 bases, leaving 2 bases of the junction unmatched. The germline gives CDR1 SGHRS, CDR2 YFSETQ. This CDR3 is CASSGQGYGYTF. The CDR3 region has the DNA TGCGCCAGCTCGGGACAGGGGTATGGCTACACCTTC.

The genes are TRBV4-1 and TRBJ1-4; unclear D gene. This CDR3 is 19 amino acids long. Germline loops: CDR1 MGHRA, CDR2 YSYEKL. V dropped 0 bases and J dropped 0 bases, with 17 bases sitting between them. CDR3 protein: CASSQERLSFKATNEKLFF. CDR3 DNA: TGCGCCAGCAGCCAAGAGAGGTTGTCTTTTAAAGCAACTAATGAAAAACTGTTTTTT.

In its sample, this clone was seen once. The chain couples TRBV19 to TRBJ1-2; TRBD1 is a possible D gene (6 bases). CDR1 LNHDA and CDR2 SQIVND come from the germline V gene (reference sequence). The germline V and J ends were trimmed by 3 bases and 3 bases, with 8 bases remaining between them. The CDR3 extends over 13 amino acids. CDR3 nucleotides: TGTGCCAGTAGTATTTCAGGGGACTATGGCTACACCTTC. Protein sequence: CASSISGDYGYTF.

CDR3 region: CASSQEPGDYGYTF. CDR3 nucleotides: TGCGCCAGCAGCCAAGAGCCAGGGGACTATGGCTACACCTTC. J is TRBJ1-2 and V is TRBV4-3; a weak D match, TRBD1 (6 bases). V lost 0 bases and J 3 bases, leaving 8 bases between the germline ends. The CDR3 extends over 14 amino acids. Germline CDR1 is LGHNA and CDR2 is YSLEER.

This clone was found a few times. V is TRBV11-3 and J is TRBJ2-7; 11 nucleotides align to TRBD1. CDR1 and CDR2 from the germline V gene are SGHNT and YENEEA. This CDR3 region has 16 residues. Germline trimming cut 5 bases from V and 0 bases from J; bases unmatched to any gene: 6. The chain's CDR3 is CASSPTGTGGSYEQYF. The CDR3 DNA is TGTGCCAGCAGCCCGACCGGGACAGGGGGCTCCTACGAGCAGTACTTC.

This clone was detected a few times. The genes are TRBV11-2 and TRBJ2-5; D call uncertain. The length of the CDR3 is 13 residues. Germline CDR1 SGHAT, CDR2 FQNNGV. V was pared by 0 bases and J by 4 bases, with 6 bases between. CDR3 amino acids: CASSLERRETQYF. The CDR3 nucleotides are TGTGCCAGCAGCTTAGAGCGGCGAGAGACCCAGTACTTC.